This TCR beta chain emerged from a study of T cells in Graves' hyperthyroidism and ophthalmopathy (dated by TCRdb to between 2019 and 2020). About the full investigation: Peripheral blood was collected at initial diagnosis, before any treatment. TCR V-J signatures able to tell the groups apart were searched for in a discovery cohort of 95 to 100 patients, of whom roughly 42 had Graves' ophthalmopathy and 57 had stable Graves' hyperthyroidism. An independent validation cohort of under 20 hyperthyroidism patients and approximately 17 patients who later progressed to ophthalmopathy tested prospective prediction of ophthalmopathy. The approximately 98 discovery patients were randomly divided into training and test sets at a 7:3 ratio. Thyroid tissue and blood T-cell repertoires from roughly six Graves' hyperthyroidism patients were also compared in the study. After sampling, hyperthyroidism patients received methimazole starting at 30 mg daily, and ophthalmopathy patients received high-dose intravenous methylprednisolone. According to the paper, TCR Vbeta CDR3 sequencing was carried out on over 130 peripheral blood samples, which came from under 50 ophthalmopathy, around 75 hyperthyroidism and approximately 17 progressor patients.

The paper as a whole reports these results and caveats: In cross-validation, a model built on a 13 V-J signature told ophthalmopathy apart from stable hyperthyroidism with 85% to 90% sensitivity and about 81% specificity, and in testing the same model reached 80%/75%. Most expanded thyroid clonotypes (frequency above 0.001) were also detected in blood, suggesting blood repertoires may reflect thyroid immune responses. Sample size was not statistically predetermined, and investigators were not blinded to group allocation. In validation, the model predicted progression to ophthalmopathy a median of roughly 6.2 months before onset, with roughly 70% sensitivity and about 75% specificity.

From its cysteine to its phenylalanine, the CDR3 spans 12 amino acids. Just the 36-base CDR3 DNA is kept, in frame starting at base 1. CDR1 and CDR2 (DFQATT, SNEGSKA) derive from the germline V gene (reference sequence). Deletion took 0 bases off V and 8 bases off J, with a span of 8 bases between the germline ends. The TCR beta CDR3 regions were amplified from RNA transcripts. The first round of RT-PCR for the TCR CDR3 was performed with the HTBI primer set and the Qiagen OneStep RT-PCR kit. Libraries were constructed in a second round of multiplex PCR, after which size selection and purification were performed. Paired-end sequencing of the libraries was performed with 100 bp reads on an Illumina HiSeq2000. Per the source publication's procedure: SOAPnuke was used to process the raw data, throwing out any read that contained adapters or uncalled bases, had a mean Phred below 15, or lacked an exact constant-primer or identifier match. High-quality paired reads were merged with COPE v1.2.5, and unique nucleotide sequences were defined as clonotypes. Clonotypes were aligned to IMGT TRBV, TRBD and TRBJ reference segments using MiTCR v1.1. Analysis was restricted to V-J combinations with a frequency above 0.0001, which covered about 99% of repertoires. A TCS score was defined as the ratio between F50 (clonal expansion) and ExV (chaos), using BLOSUM62-based TCRdist between CDR3 peptides within each V-J. Welch's t-statistics and random forest reduced 500 to 550 V-J features to 13, which were used in a naive Bayes classifier (R e1071). TCRdb's own reprocessing of the public reads used fastp at Q25 and MiXCR and kept productive beta chains. Rows are combined by CDR3 protein, so each entry shows the most common genes and DNA. The V and J calls here are based on TCRdb, not the publication. This sample comprises 550,000 to 600,000 distinct CDR3 sequences, approximately 14% of them detected only once. About 7% of the sample comes from the top ten.

This clonotype has a count of ten or more. Its antigen target is currently unknown. Base qualities were left out, and no much larger clone turns up one base away. In the ophthalmopathy patients, disease was moderately to severely active, with a Clinical Activity Score of 3 or more, a NOSPECS grade of 4 or more, and a duration of less than 3 months. The study excluded patients with uncontrolled infections, other autoimmune diseases, pregnancy or lactation. Diagnoses were established on the basis of clinical symptoms, serum thyroxine and TRAb, thyroid ultrasound, and orbital computed tomography. Ficoll-Paque density gradient centrifugation was used to isolate PBMCs from approximately 10 ml of fresh peripheral blood. Trizol reagent was used to extract total RNA, and RNA quality was then checked on an Agilent 2100 Bioanalyzer.

The source material was blood. The chain employs TRBV20-1 and TRBJ2-1; no D gene can be assigned with confidence. The receptor was derived from a woman under 30 with Graves' ophthalmopathy. The sequenced DNA: TGCAGTGCTAGAGATCGTTCCCATGAGCAGTTCTTC. It encodes CSARDRSHEQFF.